What follows are 6 T cell receptor beta chains derived from one specimen sequenced in a study of T cells in localized non-small cell lung cancer. TCRdb keeps only in-frame clones here, not all; method: immunoSEQ multiplex PCR. The table has over 30,000 clones, roughly 88% seen once. Sequencing used peripheral blood mononuclear cells, obtained before any cancer treatment. The source of these receptors is a male donor older than 55 with stage II lung adenocarcinoma.

This clone was observed once. The chain links TRBV9 to TRBJ1-5, with D possibly matching TRBD1 (5 bases). This CDR3 has 14 residues. Per germline, CDR1 SGDLS and CDR2 YYNGEE. V was cut by 4 bases and J by 7 bases, with 15 bases left in between. CDR3 sequence reads: CASSPRGGRQPQHF. CDR3 coding DNA: TGTGCCAGCAGCCCCCGGGGGGGTAGGCAGCCCCAGCATTTT.

The chain joins TRBV5-1 to TRBJ2-1, with D maybe TRBD2 (5 bases). Germline V gives CDR1 SGHRS, CDR2 YFSETQ. The CDR3 contains 13 residues. The V gene lost 2 bases and the J gene lost 7 bases, with 10 bases spanning the gap. The CDR3 bases are TGCGCCAGCAGCTTAATGACTATAAATGAGCAGTTCTTC. Translation: CASSLMTINEQFF.

The genes are TRBV11-3 and TRBJ2-5; weak D call: TRBD1 (5 bases). V lost 1 base and J lost 2, with 5 bases in between. CDR3 size: 13 residues. Germline assignment: CDR1 SGHNT and CDR2 YENEEA. CDR3 protein: CASSLGQQETQYF. The CDR3 nucleotides are TGTGCCAGCAGCTTAGGACAGCAAGAGACCCAGTACTTC.

This chain connects TRBV4-1 to TRBJ2-2; the D gene is possibly TRBD2 (7 bases). The CDR3 extends over 17 amino acids. CDR1 MGHRA and CDR2 YSYEKL come from the germline V gene. The V gene lost 4 bases and the J gene lost 4 bases, with 19 bases spanning the gap. As DNA, the CDR3 is TGCGCCAGCAGCCTCGGGCGGGGGCGGGAGTCCACCGGGGAGCTGTTTTTT. Encoded protein: CASSLGRGRESTGELFF.

The chain combines TRBV2 with TRBJ2-5, with unresolved D. The CDR3 is made up of 11 amino acids. Trimming shortened V by 3 bases and J by 5 bases, and 4 bases separated the two germline ends. From germline, CDR1 is SNHLY and CDR2 FYNNEI. CDR3 residues: CASSDGETQYF. The CDR3 DNA is TGTGCCAGCAGTGATGGGGAGACCCAGTACTTC.

The chain is built from TRBV5-1 and TRBJ2-3, with 8 bases identical to TRBD2. This CDR3 contains 15 residues. After removal of 0 bases from V and 6 bases from J, the junction contained 6 bases not matched to a gene. CDR1 and CDR2 (germline): SGHRS, YFSETQ. CDR3: CASSLAGTSFDTQYF. The CDR3 DNA follows: TGCGCCAGCAGCTTGGCCGGGACTAGTTTCGATACGCAGTATTTT.